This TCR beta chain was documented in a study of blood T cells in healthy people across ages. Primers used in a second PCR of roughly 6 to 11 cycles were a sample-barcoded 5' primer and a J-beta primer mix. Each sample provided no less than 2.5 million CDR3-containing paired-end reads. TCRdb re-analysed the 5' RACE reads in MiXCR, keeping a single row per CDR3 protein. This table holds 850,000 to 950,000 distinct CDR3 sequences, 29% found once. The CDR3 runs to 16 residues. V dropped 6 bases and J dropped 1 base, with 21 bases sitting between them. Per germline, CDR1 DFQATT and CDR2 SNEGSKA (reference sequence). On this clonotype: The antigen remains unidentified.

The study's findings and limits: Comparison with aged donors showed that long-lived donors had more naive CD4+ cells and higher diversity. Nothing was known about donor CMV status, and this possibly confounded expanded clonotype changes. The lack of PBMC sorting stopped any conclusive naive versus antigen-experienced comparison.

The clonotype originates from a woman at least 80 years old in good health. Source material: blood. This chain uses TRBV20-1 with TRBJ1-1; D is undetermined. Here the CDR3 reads CSARRVPRERNTEAFF. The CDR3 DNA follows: TGCAGTGCGAGAAGGGTCCCCCGAGAGAGGAACACTGAAGCTTTCTTT.